These 30 T cell receptor beta chains came from one sample sequenced in a study of cytomegalovirus exposure and HLA in healthy donors. PCR amplification relied on 60 Vbeta primers (plus 13 Jbeta primers). Measured with immunoSEQ multiplex PCR; TCRdb has only the in-frame clones, and not every one. Among roughly 100,000 clones listed, 71% were seen once. The sequenced material came from PBMCs. These receptors were taken from a female donor in good health and CMV-seronegative.

This clone has only one observation. This chain links TRBV6-1 with TRBJ1-5, with D tentatively TRBD1 (5 bases). Germline CDR1 reads MNHNS; CDR2 reads SASEGT. Trimming cost V 0 bases and J 0 bases, with 9 bases left between them. The length of the CDR3 is 16 residues. This CDR3 reads CASSEATAYSNQPQHF. As DNA, the CDR3 is TGTGCCAGCAGTGAAGCGACAGCTTATAGCAATCAGCCCCAGCATTTT.

This clone was seen a single time. The rearrangement uses TRBV7-9 and TRBJ2-1; 9 positions match TRBD2. CDR3 size: 14 residues. From germline, CDR1 is SEHNR and CDR2 FQNEAQ (reference sequence). Trimming cost V 4 bases and J 7 bases; bases outside gene matches: 5. CDR3 sequence (DNA): TGTGCCAGCAGCTACCTAGCGGGGATGAATGAGCAGTTCTTC. This gives the protein CASSYLAGMNEQFF.

This clone was seen only once. This chain connects TRBV5-1 to TRBJ1-2; 7 bases line up with TRBD1. Unmatched junction bases numbered 13, after V lost 0 bases and J lost 8 bases. The CDR3 extends over 16 amino acids. CDR1 and CDR2 from the germline V gene are SGHRS and YFSETQ. This chain's CDR3 is CASSLDFAGRGNGYTF. The CDR3 region has the DNA TGCGCCAGCAGCTTGGATTTTGCTGGCAGGGGGAACGGCTACACCTTC.

The chain employs TRBV28 and TRBJ2-7; TRBD1 matches 11 bases. The V and J ends lost 3 bases and 5 bases, in that order; junction bases with no gene match: 9. The CDR3 consists of 16 residues. Germline CDR1 and CDR2: MDHEN and SYDVKM. CDR3 amino acids: CASSFIGTGGLDEQYF. The CDR3 nucleotides are TGTGCCAGCAGTTTCATAGGGACAGGGGGATTGGACGAGCAGTACTTC.

This clone was counted only a few times. DNA for the CDR3: TGTGCCAGCAGCTTGGAAGGAGGCAATCAGCCCCAGCATTTT. It is translated as CASSLEGGNQPQHF. The rearrangement links TRBV5-5 to TRBJ1-5; the D is unclear. This CDR3 is 14 amino acids long. CDR1 and CDR2 from the germline V gene are SGHKS and YYEKEE (reference sequence). Trimming removed 0 bases at V and 2 bases at J, with 6 bases between. The entire variable domain, with the rest obtained from reference TRBV5-5 and TRBJ1-5, is as follows: DAGVTQSPTHLIKTRGQQVTLRCSPISGHKSVSWYQQVLGQGPQFIFQYYEKEERGRGNFPDRFSARQFPNYSSELNVNALLLGDSALYLCASSLEGGNQPQHFGDGTRLSIL.

J is TRBJ1-2 and V is TRBV9; D may be TRBD1 (5 bases). The CDR3 sequence is 14 residues long. The V end lost 4 bases, the J end lost 7 bases, and 17 bases lay between the germline ends. CDR1 and CDR2 from the germline V gene are SGDLS and YYNGEE. As DNA, the CDR3 is TGTGCCAGCAGCACACCTCCGACAGTGGGTGGCTACACCTTC. Translated, it gives CASSTPPTVGGYTF.

The table lists this clone with a count of one. CDR3 loop: CASSLVEQENTEAFF. The CDR3 bases are TGTGCCAGCAGTTTGGTAGAACAGGAGAACACTGAAGCTTTCTTT. This rearrangement joins TRBV28 to TRBJ1-1; D perhaps matches TRBD1 (5 bases). With 3 bases removed from V and 1 base from J, the gap between germline ends came to 12 bases. Germline CDR1 and CDR2: MDHEN and SYDVKM. This CDR3 is 15 amino acids long.

The chain links TRBV10-2 to TRBJ2-2; TRBD2 aligns across 8 bases. After removal of 6 bases from V and 3 bases from J, the junction contained 3 bases not matched to a gene. Germline CDR1 is WSHSY and CDR2 is SAAADI. The CDR3 has 14 residues. CDR3 region: CASRAGADTGELFF. The CDR3 coding sequence is TGCGCCAGCAGAGCGGGAGCGGACACCGGGGAGCTGTTTTTT.

The chain is built from TRBV9 and TRBJ1-2, with TRBD1 identical over 7 bases. V was clipped by 3 bases and J by 5 bases; unmatched bases: 25. Germline lookup yields CDR1 SGDLS and CDR2 YYNGEE. CDR3 length equals 20 residues. The CDR3 spells CASSASQSSGGQGVYYGYTF. In nucleotides, the CDR3 is TGTGCCAGCAGCGCCTCCCAAAGTTCAGGGGGGCAAGGGGTATATTATGGCTACACCTTC. The full variable domain, completed using reference TRBV9 and TRBJ1-2, is DSGVTQTPKHLITATGQRVTLRCSPRSGDLSVYWYQQSLDQGLQFLIQYYNGEERAKGNILERFSAQQFPDLHSELNLSSLELGDSALYFCASSASQSSGGQGVYYGYTFGSGTRLTVV.

The chain is built from TRBV2 and TRBJ1-1; 7 nucleotides align to TRBD1. The CDR3 has 13 residues. J gave up 8 bases and V 2 bases, and 5 bases lay outside the gene matches. Germline values: CDR1 SNHLY, CDR2 FYNNEI. The CDR3 DNA sequence: TGTGCCAGCAGTGAATACAGGGGCTCCGAAGCTTTCTTT. Its protein product is CASSEYRGSEAFF.

This clone was detected once. This chain uses TRBV5-1 with TRBJ2-7; 11 nucleotides align to TRBD2. The CDR3 extends over 15 amino acids. CDR1 is SGHRS, CDR2 YFSETQ, per germline. The trim removed 4 bases at V and 6 bases at J, leaving 9 bases unmatched. The CDR3 sequence is CASSPEASGRREQYF. CDR3 in DNA: TGCGCCAGCAGCCCTGAGGCTAGCGGGAGGCGCGAGCAGTACTTC. The complete variable domain, with remaining parts taken from reference TRBV5-1 and TRBJ2-7, reads KAGVTQTPRYLIKTRGQQVTLSCSPISGHRSVSWYQQTPGQGLQFLFEYFSETQRNKGNFPGRFSGRQFSNSRSEMNVSTLELGDSALYLCASSPEASGRREQYFGPGTRLTVT.

The genes are TRBV29-1 and TRBJ1-1; 8 nucleotides line up with TRBD1. CDR1 and CDR2 (germline): SQVTM, ANQGSEA. The CDR3 length is 13 residues. The ends lost 1 base at V and 4 bases at J; junction bases unmatched: 2. The CDR3 sequence: CSVEGQGRTEAFF. The CDR3 nucleotides are TGCAGCGTTGAAGGACAGGGGCGCACTGAAGCTTTCTTT.

V and J are TRBV11-1 and TRBJ1-1; perhaps TRBD1 as D (6 bases). This CDR3 contains 12 residues. Germline lookup yields CDR1 SGHAT and CDR2 FQDESV (reference sequence). The V gene lost 5 bases and the J gene lost 10 bases, with 14 bases spanning the gap. The CDR3 DNA reads TGTGCCAGCAGCCCTACAGGGCTCGGAGCTTTCTTT. Translated, it gives CASSPTGLGAFF.

This clone has just a few counts. This chain uses TRBV5-4 with TRBJ1-2; 8 positions match TRBD1. The CDR3 consists of 13 residues. J lost 8 bases, V lost 9 bases, and 12 bases had no gene match. The germline V gene encodes CDR1 SGHNT and CDR2 YYREEE (reference sequence). CDR3 DNA sequence: TGTGCCACCCTCGAGAGGACAGGGAAGGGCTACACCTTC. This encodes CATLERTGKGYTF. Drawing the rest from reference TRBV5-4 and TRBJ1-2, the complete variable domain is ETGVTQSPTHLIKTRGQQVTLRCSSQSGHNTVSWYQQALGQGPQFIFQYYREEENGRGNFPPRFSGLQFPNYSSELNVNALELDDSALYLCATLERTGKGYTFGSGTRLTVV.

The chain combines TRBV9 with TRBJ2-1; 10 bases agree with TRBD2. The germline V gene encodes CDR1 SGDLS and CDR2 YYNGEE. The J segment lost 10 bases and the V segment lost 5 bases, leaving 6 bases of the junction unmatched. This CDR3 comprises 13 residues. CDR3 residues: CASRPGTSVEQFF. DNA of the CDR3: TGTGCCAGCAGGCCCGGGACTAGCGTCGAGCAGTTCTTC.

The chain is built from TRBV5-1 and TRBJ2-1, with 7 nucleotides matching TRBD2. Germline V gene lookup returns CDR1 SGHRS and CDR2 YFSETQ. The CDR3 length is 16 residues. The V segment lost 0 bases and the J segment 0 bases; nucleotides outside the gene matches: 3. DNA for the CDR3: TGCGCCAGCAGCTTGGGGGGGGGTAGCTCCTACAATGAGCAGTTCTTC. This encodes CASSLGGGSSYNEQFF.

The chain joins TRBV10-2 to TRBJ2-7; D is perhaps TRBD2 (6 bases). Per germline, CDR1 WSHSY and CDR2 SAAADI. This CDR3 contains 14 residues. V lost 4 bases and J 0 bases, leaving 10 bases between the germline ends. The CDR3 DNA follows: TGCGCCAGCAGTGGGGGGGACTTCTCCTACGAGCAGTACTTC. It is translated as CASSGGDFSYEQYF.

V and J are TRBV19 and TRBJ2-7, with 7 bases aligning to TRBD1. The CDR3 runs to 14 residues. Germline V gives CDR1 LNHDA, CDR2 SQIVND (reference sequence). Losses at the gene ends were 2 bases for V and 1 base for J; bases not matched to a gene: 2. CDR3 coding DNA: TGTGCCAGTAGTATAAGGGACAGTTCCTACGAGCAGTACTTC. It is translated as CASSIRDSSYEQYF.

This clone came up a few times. The chain carries TRBV9 and TRBJ2-1, with 7 bases identical to TRBD1. From germline, CDR1 is SGDLS and CDR2 YYNGEE. CDR3 size: 16 residues. V lost 4 bases and J lost 0; bases outside the gene matches: 7. The CDR3 DNA follows: TGTGCCAGCAGCCCACGGGGACAGAGCTCCTACAATGAGCAGTTCTTC. This encodes CASSPRGQSSYNEQFF. The variable domain in full, with the rest retrieved from reference TRBV9 and TRBJ2-1, is DSGVTQTPKHLITATGQRVTLRCSPRSGDLSVYWYQQSLDQGLQFLIQYYNGEERAKGNILERFSAQQFPDLHSELNLSSLELGDSALYFCASSPRGQSSYNEQFFGPGTRLTVL.

The CDR3 DNA reads as TGTGCCAGCTCCCTCGACAGGGGTTACGAGCAGTACTTC. Its translation is CASSLDRGYEQYF. V is TRBV6-4 and J is TRBJ2-7, with TRBD1 matching over 8 bases. CDR3 length: 13 amino acids. Germline lookup yields CDR1 MRHNA and CDR2 SNTAGT. Trimming took 8 bases from V and 4 from J; bases not matched to a gene: 7.

The V gene is TRBV29-1, the J gene TRBJ2-5; the match to TRBD1 covers 8 bases. The J call is uncertain, as TRBJ2-7 better fits the DNA end. The CDR3 loop spans 14 amino acids. CDR1 is SQVTM and CDR2 is ANQGSEA in the germline V gene. CDR3 region: CSVEAGGVGHEQYF. For the CDR3, the DNA is TGCAGCGTTGAAGCAGGGGGCGTTGGCCACGAGCAGTACTTC.

This chain uses TRBV6-6 with TRBJ2-7; perhaps TRBD2 as D (6 bases). The CDR3 has 15 amino acids. The V and J ends lost 2 bases and 3 bases respectively, with 14 bases between them. The V gene's germline CDR1 is MNHNY and CDR2 SVGAGI (reference sequence). The CDR3 sequence: CASSYTTDSGYEQYF. The CDR3 DNA is TGTGCCAGCAGTTACACAACTGATAGCGGCTACGAGCAGTACTTC.

The J gene is TRBJ2-7, the V gene TRBV30; no firm D call. Germline V gives CDR1 GTSNPN, CDR2 SVGIG (reference sequence). The CDR3 sequence is 15 residues long. V lost 2 bases to trimming and J lost 0 bases, with 14 bases between them. Here the CDR3 reads CAWSRGQVSSYEQYF. In nucleotides, the CDR3 is TGTGCCTGGAGTCGTGGTCAGGTGAGCTCCTACGAGCAGTACTTC. The variable domain in full, completed from reference TRBV30 and TRBJ2-7, reads SQTIHQWPATLVQPVGSPLSLECTVEGTSNPNLYWYRQAAGRGLQLLFYSVGIGQISSEVPQNLSASRPQDRQFILSSKKLLLSDSGFYLCAWSRGQVSSYEQYFGPGTRLTVT.

The CDR3: CASSPSRDSITEAFF. DNA of the CDR3: TGTGCCAGTAGTCCTAGCCGGGACAGTATCACTGAAGCTTTCTTT. The rearrangement links TRBV19 to TRBJ1-1; 7 bases are a match to TRBD1. The ends lost 5 bases at V and 4 bases at J; junction bases unmatched: 10. The CDR3 spans 15 residues. Germline V gene data show CDR1 as LNHDA and CDR2 as SQIVND (reference sequence).

This clone was seen a few times. V gene TRBV6-1 combines with J gene TRBJ1-1; 8 bases are shared with TRBD1. V lost 3 bases, J lost 2 bases, and 5 bases stayed unmatched. Germline V gene lookup returns CDR1 MNHNS and CDR2 SASEGT. The CDR3 has 15 residues. The CDR3 loop reads CASSDRGRRNTEAFF. The CDR3 region has the DNA TGTGCCAGCAGTGACAGGGGGCGGAGAAACACTGAAGCTTTCTTT.

The V gene is TRBV7-2, the J gene TRBJ2-2; D gene unclear. The CDR3 runs 16 residues. V was shortened by 2 bases and J by 0 bases, with 10 bases between the two germline ends. CDR1 and CDR2 from the germline V gene are SGHTA and FQGNSA. CDR3 loop: CASSLSLNANTGELFF. The DNA of the CDR3 is TGTGCCAGCAGCTTAAGCCTAAACGCGAACACCGGGGAGCTGTTTTTT.

The chain has TRBV5-5 and TRBJ2-7, with TRBD2 matching 15 bases. In germline, CDR1 is SGHKS, CDR2 YYEKEE (reference sequence). V dropped 4 bases and J dropped 4; count of bases not matched to a gene: 3. The CDR3 extends over 15 amino acids. CDR3 in DNA: TGTGCCAGCAGCCTCGGACTAGCGGGAGGGTACGAGCAGTACTTC. It encodes CASSLGLAGGYEQYF.

The sample holds one count of this clone. V usage is TRBV11-2 and J usage is TRBJ2-2, with D tentatively TRBD1 (5 bases). Germline V CDR1 and CDR2: SGHAT, FQNNGV. V was cut by 1 base and J by 5 bases, with 11 bases left in between. CDR3 size: 15 residues. DNA for the CDR3: TGTGCCAGCAGCTTAGGTCAGGGAAGGACCGGGGAGCTGTTTTTT. Translation gives CASSLGQGRTGELFF.

This clone was found a few times. The V and J genes are TRBV2 and TRBJ1-1, with 11 bases that match TRBD1. V dropped 8 bases and J dropped 4; count of bases not matched to a gene: 6. Germline V gives CDR1 SNHLY, CDR2 FYNNEI. The CDR3 length is 14 residues. The CDR3 protein is CASGTGGRFTEAFF. CDR3 sequence (DNA): TGTGCCAGCGGGACAGGGGGGAGGTTCACTGAAGCTTTCTTT.

This clone occurred a few times. The chain recombines TRBV5-6 with TRBJ1-2; D unclear. CDR3 length: 15 amino acids. Germline values: CDR1 SGHDT, CDR2 YYEEEE. V was pared by 0 bases and J by 8 bases, with 17 bases between. CDR3 in DNA: TGTGCCAGCAGCTTGGACGGCAGTTTCTCTAGGGGCTACACCTTC. It translates to CASSLDGSFSRGYTF.